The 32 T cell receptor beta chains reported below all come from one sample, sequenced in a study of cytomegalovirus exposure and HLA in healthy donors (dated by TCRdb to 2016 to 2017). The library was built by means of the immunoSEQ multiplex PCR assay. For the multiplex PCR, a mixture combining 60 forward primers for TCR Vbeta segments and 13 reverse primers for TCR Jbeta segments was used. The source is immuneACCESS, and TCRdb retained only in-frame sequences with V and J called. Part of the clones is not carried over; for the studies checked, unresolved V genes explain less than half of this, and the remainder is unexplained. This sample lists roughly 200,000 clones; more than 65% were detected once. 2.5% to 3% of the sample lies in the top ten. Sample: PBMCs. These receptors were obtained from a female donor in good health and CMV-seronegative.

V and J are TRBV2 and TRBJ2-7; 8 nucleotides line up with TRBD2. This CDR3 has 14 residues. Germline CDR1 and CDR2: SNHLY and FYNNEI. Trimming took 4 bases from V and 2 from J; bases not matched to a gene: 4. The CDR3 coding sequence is TGTGCCAGCAGTGGAGGGACTAGTCCCTACGAGCAGTACTTC. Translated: CASSGGTSPYEQYF.

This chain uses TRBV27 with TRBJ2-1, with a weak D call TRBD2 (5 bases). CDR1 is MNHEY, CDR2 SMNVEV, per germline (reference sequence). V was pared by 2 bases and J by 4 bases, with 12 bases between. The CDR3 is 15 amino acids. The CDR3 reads CASSLVGSEYNEQFF. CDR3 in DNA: TGTGCCAGCAGTTTAGTAGGTAGCGAGTACAATGAGCAGTTCTTC.

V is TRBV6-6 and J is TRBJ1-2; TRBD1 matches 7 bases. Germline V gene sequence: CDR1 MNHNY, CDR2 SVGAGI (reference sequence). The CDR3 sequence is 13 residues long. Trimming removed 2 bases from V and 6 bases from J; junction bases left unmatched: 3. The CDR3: CASSYIGGDGYTF. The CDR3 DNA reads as TGTGCCAGCAGTTACATAGGGGGCGATGGCTACACCTTC.

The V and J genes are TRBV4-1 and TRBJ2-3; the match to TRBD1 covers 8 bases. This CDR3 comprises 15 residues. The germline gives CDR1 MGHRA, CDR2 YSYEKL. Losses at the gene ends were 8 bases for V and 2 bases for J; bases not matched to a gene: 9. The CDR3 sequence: CASEPGQGATDTQYF. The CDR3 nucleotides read TGCGCCAGCGAACCTGGGCAGGGGGCCACAGATACGCAGTATTTT.

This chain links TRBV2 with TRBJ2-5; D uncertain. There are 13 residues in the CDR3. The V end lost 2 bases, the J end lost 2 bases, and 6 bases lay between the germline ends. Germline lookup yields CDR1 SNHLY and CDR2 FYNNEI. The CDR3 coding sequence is TGTGCCAGCAGTGAACGGCGGCAAGAGACCCAGTACTTC. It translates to CASSERRQETQYF.

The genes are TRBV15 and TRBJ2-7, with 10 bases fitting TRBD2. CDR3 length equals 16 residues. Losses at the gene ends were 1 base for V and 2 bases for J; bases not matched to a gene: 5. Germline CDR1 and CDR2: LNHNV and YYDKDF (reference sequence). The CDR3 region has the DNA TGTGCCACCAGCAGAGTTAGCGGGAGGCCAACCTACGAGCAGTACTTC. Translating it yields CATSRVSGRPTYEQYF.

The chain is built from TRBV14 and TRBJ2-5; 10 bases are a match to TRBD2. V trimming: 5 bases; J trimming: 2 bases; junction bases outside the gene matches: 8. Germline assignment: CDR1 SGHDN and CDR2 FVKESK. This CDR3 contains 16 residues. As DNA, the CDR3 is TGTGCCAGCAGCTCTTGGACTAGCGGAAAACAAGAGACCCAGTACTTC. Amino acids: CASSSWTSGKQETQYF.

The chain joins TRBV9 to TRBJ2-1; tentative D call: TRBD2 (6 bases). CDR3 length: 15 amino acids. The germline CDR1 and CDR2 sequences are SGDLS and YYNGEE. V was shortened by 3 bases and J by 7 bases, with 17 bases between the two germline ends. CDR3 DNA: TGTGCCAGCAGCGAGAGACTAGTGGGCCGGAATGAGCAGTTCTTC. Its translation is CASSERLVGRNEQFF.

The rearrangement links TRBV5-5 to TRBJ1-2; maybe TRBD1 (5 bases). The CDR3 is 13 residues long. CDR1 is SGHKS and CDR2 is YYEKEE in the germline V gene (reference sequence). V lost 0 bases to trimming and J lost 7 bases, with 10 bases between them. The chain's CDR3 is CASSLARAAGYTF. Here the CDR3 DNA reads TGTGCCAGCAGCTTGGCCAGGGCAGCTGGCTACACCTTC.

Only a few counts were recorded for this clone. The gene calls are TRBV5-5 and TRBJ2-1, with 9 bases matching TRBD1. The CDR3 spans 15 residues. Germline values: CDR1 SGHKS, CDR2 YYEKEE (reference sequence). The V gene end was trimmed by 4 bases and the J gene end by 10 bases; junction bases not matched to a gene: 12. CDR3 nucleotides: TGTGCCAGCAGCCGTCCGGGACAGGGCGGAAGGGAGCAGTTCTTC. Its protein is CASSRPGQGGREQFF.

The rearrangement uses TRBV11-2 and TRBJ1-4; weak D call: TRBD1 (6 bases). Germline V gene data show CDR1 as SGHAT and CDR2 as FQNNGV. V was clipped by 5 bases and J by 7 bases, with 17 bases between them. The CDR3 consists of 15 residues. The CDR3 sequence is CASSPAGGQGEKLFF. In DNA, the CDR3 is TGTGCCAGCAGCCCTGCGGGGGGGCAGGGTGAAAAACTGTTTTTT.

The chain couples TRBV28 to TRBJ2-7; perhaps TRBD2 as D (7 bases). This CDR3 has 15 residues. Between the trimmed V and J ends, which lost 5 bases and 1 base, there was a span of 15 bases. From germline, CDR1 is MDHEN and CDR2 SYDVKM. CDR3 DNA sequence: TGTGCCAGCAGTACACCGGGGGGCCAATCCTACGAGCAGTACTTC. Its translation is CASSTPGGQSYEQYF.

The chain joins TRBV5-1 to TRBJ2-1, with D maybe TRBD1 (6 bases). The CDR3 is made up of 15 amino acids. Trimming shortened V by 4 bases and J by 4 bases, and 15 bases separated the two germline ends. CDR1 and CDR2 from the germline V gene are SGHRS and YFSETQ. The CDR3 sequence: CASSTTRDIYNEQFF. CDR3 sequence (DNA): TGCGCCAGCAGCACAACTCGGGACATTTACAATGAGCAGTTCTTC.

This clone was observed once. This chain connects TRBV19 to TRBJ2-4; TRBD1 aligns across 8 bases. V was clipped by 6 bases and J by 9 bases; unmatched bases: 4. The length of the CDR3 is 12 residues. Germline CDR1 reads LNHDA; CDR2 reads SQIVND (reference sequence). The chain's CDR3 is CASSDRGTIQYF. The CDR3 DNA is TGTGCCAGTAGCGACAGGGGAACCATTCAGTACTTC.

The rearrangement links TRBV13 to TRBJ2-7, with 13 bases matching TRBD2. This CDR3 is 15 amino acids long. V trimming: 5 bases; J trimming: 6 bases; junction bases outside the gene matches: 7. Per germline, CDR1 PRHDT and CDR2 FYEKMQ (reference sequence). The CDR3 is CASSSPGLAGLEQYF. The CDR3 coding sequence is TGTGCCAGCAGCAGCCCGGGACTAGCGGGACTCGAGCAGTACTTC.

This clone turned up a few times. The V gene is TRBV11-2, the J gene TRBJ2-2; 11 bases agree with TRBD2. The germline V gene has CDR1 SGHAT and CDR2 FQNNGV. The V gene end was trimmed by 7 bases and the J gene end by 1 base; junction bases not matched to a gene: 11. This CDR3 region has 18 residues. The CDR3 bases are TGTGCCAGCACCCAAGAGGCTAGCGGGGGGTTGAACACCGGGGAGCTGTTTTTT. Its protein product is CASTQEASGGLNTGELFF.

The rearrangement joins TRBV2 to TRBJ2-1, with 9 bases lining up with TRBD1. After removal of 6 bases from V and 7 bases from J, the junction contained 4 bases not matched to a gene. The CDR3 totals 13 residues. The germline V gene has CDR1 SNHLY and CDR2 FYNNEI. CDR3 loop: CASSGDRENEQFF. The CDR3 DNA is TGTGCCAGCAGCGGGGACAGGGAAAATGAGCAGTTCTTC.

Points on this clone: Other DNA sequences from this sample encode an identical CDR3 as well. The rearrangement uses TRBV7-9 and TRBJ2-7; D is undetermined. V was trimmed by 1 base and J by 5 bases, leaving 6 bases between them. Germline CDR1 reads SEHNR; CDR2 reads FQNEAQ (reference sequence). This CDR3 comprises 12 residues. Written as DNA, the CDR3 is TGTGCCAGCAGCTTAGGAGGCCACGAGCAGTACTTC. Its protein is CASSLGGHEQYF.

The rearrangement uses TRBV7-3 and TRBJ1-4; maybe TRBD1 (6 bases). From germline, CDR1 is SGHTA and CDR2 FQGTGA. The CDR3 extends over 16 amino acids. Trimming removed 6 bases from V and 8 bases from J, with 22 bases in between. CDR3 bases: TGTGCCAGCAGTCCCAGTACTCGACAGGCAGGCGAAAAACTGTTTTTT. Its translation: CASSPSTRQAGEKLFF.

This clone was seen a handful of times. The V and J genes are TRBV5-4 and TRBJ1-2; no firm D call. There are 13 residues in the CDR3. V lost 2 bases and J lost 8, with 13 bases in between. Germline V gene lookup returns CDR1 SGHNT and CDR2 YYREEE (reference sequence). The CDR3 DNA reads TGTGCCAGCAGCTTAGCGGAGGGTTTAGGCTACACCTTC. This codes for CASSLAEGLGYTF.

CDR3 coding DNA: TGTGCCAGCAGCTGGGGACTAGCGGCCCAAGAGACCCAGTACTTC. Protein: CASSWGLAAQETQYF. The chain has TRBV5-8 and TRBJ2-5; TRBD2 agrees at 11 bases. V dropped 3 bases and J dropped 1; count of bases not matched to a gene: 2. The length of the CDR3 is 15 residues. In germline, CDR1 is SGHTS, CDR2 YDEGEE.

The CDR3 spells CASTTTGGYEQYF. CDR3 DNA: TGTGCCAGCACCACAACCGGCGGATACGAGCAGTACTTC. The V call is TRBV11-2, the J call TRBJ2-7; D is uncertain. The length of the CDR3 is 13 residues. V was pared by 7 bases and J by 4 bases, with 14 bases between. Germline assignment: CDR1 SGHAT and CDR2 FQNNGV.

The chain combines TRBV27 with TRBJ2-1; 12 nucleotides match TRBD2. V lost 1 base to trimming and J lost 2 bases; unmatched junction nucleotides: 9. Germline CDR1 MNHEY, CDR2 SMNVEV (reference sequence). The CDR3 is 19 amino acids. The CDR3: CASSLWSSGREVTYNEQFF. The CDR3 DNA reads TGTGCCAGCAGTTTATGGTCTAGCGGGAGGGAAGTAACCTACAATGAGCAGTTCTTC.

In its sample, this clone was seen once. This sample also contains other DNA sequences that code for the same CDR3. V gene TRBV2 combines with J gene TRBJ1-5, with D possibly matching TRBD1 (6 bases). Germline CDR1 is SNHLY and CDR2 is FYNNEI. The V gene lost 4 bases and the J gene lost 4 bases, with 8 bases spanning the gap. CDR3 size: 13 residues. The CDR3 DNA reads TGTGCCAGCAGTGTGGACAGTAATCAGCCCCAGCATTTT. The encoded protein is CASSVDSNQPQHF.

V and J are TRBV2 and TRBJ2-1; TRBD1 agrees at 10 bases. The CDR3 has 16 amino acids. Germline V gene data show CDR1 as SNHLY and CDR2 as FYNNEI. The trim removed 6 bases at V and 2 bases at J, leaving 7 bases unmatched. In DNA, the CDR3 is TGTGCCAGCAGGTCTCCGGGACAGGGGCCCTACAATGAGCAGTTCTTC. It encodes CASRSPGQGPYNEQFF.

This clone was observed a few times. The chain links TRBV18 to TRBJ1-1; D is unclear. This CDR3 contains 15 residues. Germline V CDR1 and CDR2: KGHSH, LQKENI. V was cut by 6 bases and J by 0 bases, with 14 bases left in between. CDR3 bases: TGTGCCAGCTCGGCGGAAAACTATATGAACACTGAAGCTTTCTTT. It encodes CASSAENYMNTEAFF.

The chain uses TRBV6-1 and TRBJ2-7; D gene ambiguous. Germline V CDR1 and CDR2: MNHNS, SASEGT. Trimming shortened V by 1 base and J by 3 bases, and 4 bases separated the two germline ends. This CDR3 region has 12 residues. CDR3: CASSEVIYEQYF. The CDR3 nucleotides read TGTGCCAGCAGTGAAGTAATCTACGAGCAGTACTTC.

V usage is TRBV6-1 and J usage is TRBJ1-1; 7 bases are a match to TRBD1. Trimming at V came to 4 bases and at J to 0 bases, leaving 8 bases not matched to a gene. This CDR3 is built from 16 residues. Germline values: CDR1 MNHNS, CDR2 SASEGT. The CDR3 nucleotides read TGTGCCAGCAGTGCACAGGGGATTCCTATGAACACTGAAGCTTTCTTT. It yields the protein CASSAQGIPMNTEAFF.

The CDR3 region is CASGLVGWEAYEQYF. CDR3 DNA sequence: TGTGCTAGTGGTTTGGTAGGCTGGGAGGCGTACGAGCAGTACTTC. V and J are TRBV12-5 and TRBJ2-7, with TRBD2 as a possible D gene (6 bases). V dropped 0 bases and J dropped 4 bases, with 13 bases sitting between them. CDR1 and CDR2 (germline): LGHNT, FRNRAP. CDR3 length: 15 amino acids.

CDR3 region: CASSLAVIFTDTQYF. DNA for the CDR3: TGCGCCAGCAGCCTGGCGGTGATCTTCACAGATACGCAGTATTTT. The V gene is TRBV5-1, the J gene TRBJ2-3; D gene ambiguous. Germline V gives CDR1 SGHRS, CDR2 YFSETQ. The germline V and J ends were trimmed by 4 bases and 2 bases, with 14 bases remaining between them. The CDR3 has 15 residues.

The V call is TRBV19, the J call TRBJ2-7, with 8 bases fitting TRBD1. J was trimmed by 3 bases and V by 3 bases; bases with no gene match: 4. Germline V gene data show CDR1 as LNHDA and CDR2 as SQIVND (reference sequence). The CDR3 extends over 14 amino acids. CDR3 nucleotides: TGTGCCAGTAGTATGACAGGGGACGTCTACGAGCAGTACTTC. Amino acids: CASSMTGDVYEQYF. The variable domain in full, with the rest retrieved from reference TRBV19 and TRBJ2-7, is DGGITQSPKYLFRKEGQNVTLSCEQNLNHDAMYWYRQDPGQGLRLIYYSQIVNDFQKGDIAEGYSVSREKKESFPLTVTSAQKNPTAFYLCASSMTGDVYEQYFGPGTRLTVT.

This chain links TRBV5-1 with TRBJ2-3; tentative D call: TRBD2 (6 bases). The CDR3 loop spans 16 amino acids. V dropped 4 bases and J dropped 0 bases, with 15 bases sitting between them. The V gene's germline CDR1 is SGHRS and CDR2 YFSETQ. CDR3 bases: TGCGCCAGCAGCCCCCTGGGCGGGGAGAGCACAGATACGCAGTATTTT. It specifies CASSPLGGESTDTQYF.